This T cell receptor beta chain was sequenced in a study of cytomegalovirus exposure and HLA in healthy donors. Findings and caveats of the study: A few chains tied to CMV proved CMV antigen-specific in vitro. Clonal expansion was found to be greater in HLA-associated TCR beta chains than in equally common others in a later analysis. One variant, a missense change in DCLRE1C, was linked in a later analysis to TCR beta V- and J-gene trimming.

The PCR had 60 Vbeta and 13 Jbeta primers. Sequencing used immunoSEQ multiplex PCR; TCRdb keeps in-frame clones, though not all of them. The table shows about 160,000 clones, with 77% occurring only once. As for this clone: Antigen specificity is unknown.

The CDR3 is made up of 16 amino acids. Germline values: CDR1 SNHLY, CDR2 FYNNEI. Trimming cost V 6 bases and J 6 bases; bases outside gene matches: 14. The specimen sequenced was PBMCs. The chain combines TRBV2 with TRBJ2-5, with TRBD1 matching over 9 bases. This clonotype originated in a woman in her thirties or forties in good health and CMV-seropositive. DNA for the CDR3: TGTGCCAGCAGGATTGATACGGGACAGGGTGTCCAGACCCAGTACTTC. Amino acid sequence: CASRIDTGQGVQTQYF.